These 24 T cell receptor beta chains were sequenced from one sample in a study of blood T cell repertoires in COVID-19. Using immunoSEQ multiplex PCR, the repertoire was profiled, and TCRdb retains in-frame clones only, with some absent. Altogether about 400,000 clones are present, around 92% being singletons, with the ten largest covering 1% to 1.5%. Sequencing was performed on peripheral blood. The receptors originated from a middle-aged man with acute or convalescent COVID-19.

The J gene is TRBJ1-1, the V gene TRBV15, with D possibly TRBD1 on 6 matching bases. The germline CDR1 and CDR2 sequences are LNHNV and YYDKDF (reference sequence). The V and J ends lost 0 bases and 4 bases respectively, with 15 bases between them. The CDR3 extends over 16 amino acids. In nucleotides, the CDR3 is TGTGCCACCAGCAGAGATACAGGGAGGGACGGCACTGAAGCTTTCTTT. Translating gives CATSRDTGRDGTEAFF. The full variable domain, completed using reference TRBV15 and TRBJ1-1, is DAMVIQNPRYQVTQFGKPVTLSCSQTLNHNVMYWYQQKSSQAPKLLFHYYDKDFNNEADTPDNFQSRRPNTSFCFLDIRSPGLGDTAMYLCATSRDTGRDGTEAFFGQGTRLTVV.

CDR3 region: CASSDRLAGSTDTQYF. DNA for the CDR3: TGCGCCAGCAGTGACAGACTAGCGGGGTCCACAGATACGCAGTATTTT. V and J are TRBV10-1 and TRBJ2-3; 11 bases line up with TRBD2. V lost 3 bases to trimming and J lost 2 bases; unmatched junction nucleotides: 4. Germline lookup yields CDR1 WNHNN and CDR2 SYGVQD (reference sequence). This CDR3 region has 16 residues.

The V and J genes are TRBV5-1 and TRBJ1-4; the match to TRBD1 covers 7 bases. V lost 4 bases, J lost 3 bases, and 6 bases stayed unmatched. This CDR3 region has 15 residues. The germline CDR1 and CDR2 sequences are SGHRS and YFSETQ. In DNA form, the CDR3 reads TGCGCCAGCAGCACTCAGACAGGGTCTAATGAAAAACTGTTTTTT. This codes for CASSTQTGSNEKLFF.

This clone was seen a single time. The chain is built from TRBV4-1 and TRBJ1-2, with 9 nucleotides matching TRBD1. Trimming cost V 4 bases and J 4 bases; bases outside gene matches: 4. CDR1 is MGHRA and CDR2 is YSYEKL in the germline V gene. The CDR3 spans 14 residues. The CDR3 DNA reads as TGCGCCAGCAGCCCACCGGACAGGGGCTATGGCTACACCTTC. The encoded protein is CASSPPDRGYGYTF.

The rearrangement joins TRBV24-1 to TRBJ2-5; TRBD2 matches 9 bases. CDR1 KGHDR and CDR2 SFDVKD come from the germline V gene. J was trimmed by 5 bases and V by 0 bases; bases with no gene match: 6. The CDR3 contains 16 residues. Here the CDR3 DNA reads TGTGCCACCAGTGATTTGCGCGGGGGGGCTTTTGAGACCCAGTACTTC. Translation: CATSDLRGGAFETQYF.

J is TRBJ2-7 and V is TRBV6-5; perhaps TRBD2 as D (6 bases). Germline CDR1 reads MNHEY; CDR2 reads SVGAGI. The germline V and J ends were trimmed by 2 bases and 6 bases, with 11 bases remaining between them. This CDR3 spans 13 amino acids. The CDR3 coding sequence is TGTGCCAGCAGTTACCTCCTAGCGCTCGAGCAGTACTTC. This codes for CASSYLLALEQYF.

The sample holds one count of this clone. This chain joins TRBV28 and TRBJ1-2, with D uncertain. The V end lost 7 bases, the J end lost 4 bases, and 13 bases lay between the germline ends. Germline V gives CDR1 MDHEN, CDR2 SYDVKM. The CDR3 contains 13 residues. CDR3 sequence reads: CASTITRTYGYTF. The CDR3, as DNA: TGTGCCAGCACAATAACCAGAACCTATGGCTACACCTTC.

The chain combines TRBV5-1 with TRBJ2-2, with D tentatively TRBD2 (6 bases). Per the germline V gene, CDR1 is SGHRS and CDR2 is YFSETQ. The CDR3 covers 15 residues. The germline V and J ends were trimmed by 5 bases and 0 bases, with 11 bases remaining between them. The CDR3 region is CASSSRGANTGELFF. CDR3 DNA: TGCGCCAGCAGTTCCCGCGGGGCGAACACCGGGGAGCTGTTTTTT.

This clone is a singleton in its sample. This sequence joins TRBV12-3 or TRBV12-4 and TRBJ1-1, with a possible D match to TRBD1 (5 bases). Trimming left V 1 base short and J 7 bases short, with 7 bases between. The CDR3 runs to 12 residues. The CDR3 DNA follows: TGTGCCAGCAGTTTAGAGGGGTTTGAAGCTTTCTTT. As protein: CASSLEGFEAFF.

The chain carries TRBV7-2 and TRBJ1-5, with D possibly being TRBD1 (5 bases). Trimming shortened V by 2 bases and J by 1 base, and 12 bases separated the two germline ends. CDR3 length: 16 amino acids. CDR1 SGHTA and CDR2 FQGNSA come from the germline V gene. The CDR3 DNA reads TGTGCCAGCAGCTTATTTCCAGGGATGAGCAATCAGCCCCAGCATTTT. Encoded protein: CASSLFPGMSNQPQHF.

The genes are TRBV5-1 and TRBJ2-6; D possibly corresponds to TRBD1 (7 bases). The CDR3 runs 18 residues. Trimming shortened V by 4 bases and J by 1 base, and 18 bases separated the two germline ends. In germline, CDR1 is SGHRS, CDR2 YFSETQ. This chain's CDR3 is CASSVDRDSKSGANVLTF. CDR3 coding DNA: TGCGCCAGCAGCGTCGACAGGGACTCAAAATCTGGGGCCAACGTCCTGACTTTC. The full variable domain, with the rest looked up from reference TRBV5-1 and TRBJ2-6, is KAGVTQTPRYLIKTRGQQVTLSCSPISGHRSVSWYQQTPGQGLQFLFEYFSETQRNKGNFPGRFSGRQFSNSRSEMNVSTLELGDSALYLCASSVDRDSKSGANVLTFGAGSRLTVL.

J is TRBJ1-1 and V is TRBV9; D is unclear. The CDR3 spans 13 residues. V lost 2 bases to trimming and J lost 6 bases, with 11 bases between them. Germline V CDR1 and CDR2: SGDLS, YYNGEE. The CDR3 protein is CASSVWGVAEAFF. The CDR3 bases are TGTGCCAGCAGCGTCTGGGGAGTCGCTGAAGCTTTCTTT.

The chain employs TRBV11-2 and TRBJ1-1, with a tentative D call TRBD1 (6 bases). The ends were cut back, 3 bases at V and 8 bases at J, with 16 bases in the middle. Germline V gene data show CDR1 as SGHAT and CDR2 as FQNNGV. The CDR3 contains 14 residues. The CDR3 here is CASSFRGGMREAFF. CDR3 nucleotide sequence: TGTGCCAGCAGCTTTAGGGGGGGCATGAGGGAAGCTTTCTTT.

V gene TRBV7-2 combines with J gene TRBJ1-5, with D maybe TRBD1 (6 bases). The CDR3 spans 15 residues. V gave up 5 bases and J gave up 5 bases, with 16 bases separating them. Germline V lookup: CDR1 SGHTA, CDR2 FQGNSA. This CDR3 reads CASSPNRVGDQPQHF. The CDR3, as DNA: TGTGCCAGCAGCCCTAACAGGGTAGGAGATCAGCCCCAGCATTTT.

The CDR3 loop reads CASSFSHRYNEQFF. The CDR3 coding sequence is TGTGCCAGCAGCTTTTCTCACAGGTACAATGAGCAGTTCTTC. The chain carries TRBV13 and TRBJ2-1; D is possibly TRBD1 (5 bases). CDR1 is PRHDT and CDR2 is FYEKMQ in the germline V gene (reference sequence). Trimming removed 3 bases at V and 4 bases at J, with 10 bases between. The CDR3 has 14 residues.

The chain is built from TRBV28 and TRBJ1-2; D is undetermined. In germline, CDR1 is MDHEN, CDR2 SYDVKM. The CDR3 covers 12 residues. Trimming stripped 4 bases from V and 3 bases from J, with 6 bases between. The chain's CDR3 is CASSSSDYGYTF. The DNA for the CDR3 is TGTGCCAGCAGTTCCAGCGACTATGGCTACACCTTC.

CDR3 nucleotides: TGTGCCAGCAGTTTTGAGGTTCCCCTCGAACTAGCGGGAGTTTACGAGCAGTACTTC. Amino acids: CASSFEVPLELAGVYEQYF. The chain employs TRBV27 and TRBJ2-7; 11 positions match TRBD2. The V segment lost 3 bases and the J segment 4 bases; nucleotides outside the gene matches: 17. Germline loops: CDR1 MNHEY, CDR2 SMNVEV (reference sequence). The length of the CDR3 is 19 residues.

V and J are TRBV9 and TRBJ2-1, with 12 positions matching TRBD2. The trim removed 1 base at V and 8 bases at J, leaving 7 bases unmatched. The germline CDR1 and CDR2 sequences are SGDLS and YYNGEE. The CDR3 is 16 residues long. DNA of the CDR3: TGTGCCAGCAGCGTATCTCCGGGACTAGCGGGTTATGAGCAGTTCTTC. This sequence encodes CASSVSPGLAGYEQFF.

This clone came up once. The chain is built from TRBV27 and TRBJ1-2, with D perhaps matching TRBD1 (6 bases). From germline, CDR1 is MNHEY and CDR2 SMNVEV (reference sequence). Trimming pared 5 bases from V and 4 bases from J, leaving 20 bases between. The CDR3 covers 16 residues. The CDR3 spells CASSKSTFGGAYGYTF. CDR3 DNA: TGTGCCAGCAGTAAGTCAACGTTTGGGGGGGCCTATGGCTACACCTTC.

The chain has TRBV28 and TRBJ1-1; 10 bases fit TRBD1. CDR1 is MDHEN, CDR2 SYDVKM, per germline. V shed 6 bases and J 2 bases; nucleotides not matched to a gene: 12. The length of the CDR3 is 17 residues. The CDR3 loop is CASRQDRGRWTNTEAFF. The CDR3 nucleotides read TGTGCCAGCAGGCAAGACAGGGGGCGATGGACCAACACTGAAGCTTTCTTT.

The chain is built from TRBV27 and TRBJ1-6; D is perhaps TRBD1 (6 bases). Trimming left V 5 bases short and J 8 bases short, with 19 bases between. This CDR3 contains 16 residues. CDR1 MNHEY and CDR2 SMNVEV come from the germline V gene (reference sequence). This CDR3 reads CASSIRTEINYSPLHF. DNA for the CDR3: TGTGCCAGCAGTATACGGACAGAAATTAACTATTCACCCCTCCACTTT.

The CDR3 nucleotides read TGCGCCAGCAAAGTGAGCCCCGGGTCAGATACGCAGTATTTT. It translates to CASKVSPGSDTQYF. V gene TRBV5-1 combines with J gene TRBJ2-3; no clear D gene. Per germline, CDR1 SGHRS and CDR2 YFSETQ. The CDR3 is 14 residues long. The germline V and J ends were trimmed by 6 bases and 4 bases, with 15 bases remaining between them. Full variable domain (missing parts from reference TRBV5-1 and TRBJ2-3): KAGVTQTPRYLIKTRGQQVTLSCSPISGHRSVSWYQQTPGQGLQFLFEYFSETQRNKGNFPGRFSGRQFSNSRSEMNVSTLELGDSALYLCASKVSPGSDTQYFGPGTRLTVL.

Written as DNA, the CDR3 is TGTGCCAGCAGTTTTCATTCGGGCAGGGGAAATGAAAAACTGTTTTTT. It is translated as CASSFHSGRGNEKLFF. The chain combines TRBV28 with TRBJ1-4, with D perhaps matching TRBD1 (6 bases). Between the trimmed V and J ends, which lost 3 bases and 5 bases, there was a span of 16 bases. The CDR3 runs 16 residues. The germline V gene encodes CDR1 MDHEN and CDR2 SYDVKM.

The chain is built from TRBV7-2 and TRBJ1-3; perhaps TRBD1 as D (6 bases). In germline, CDR1 is SGHTA, CDR2 FQGNSA. Trimming removed 5 bases from V and 7 bases from J, with 15 bases in between. This CDR3 is built from 14 residues. The CDR3 loop is CASSPMSTGNTIYF. The CDR3 coding sequence is TGTGCCAGCAGCCCGATGAGTACAGGGAACACCATATATTTT. Looking up the rest from reference TRBV7-2 and TRBJ1-3 gives the full variable domain: GAGVSQSPSNKVTEKGKDVELRCDPISGHTALYWYRQSLGQGLEFLIYFQGNSAPDKSGLPSDRFSAERTGGSVSTLTIQRTQQEDSAVYLCASSPMSTGNTIYFGEGSWLTVV.